One sample yielded the 28 T cell receptor beta chains listed below, sequenced in a study of OX40 agonist ivuxolimab in advanced cancers. Generated by immunoSEQ multiplex PCR, the TCRdb table keeps only in-frame clones and is missing some. The sample yields 65,000 to 80,000 clones, roughly 83% seen once. The sample was CD4+ or CD8+ T cells sorted from blood, taken in a trial of the OX40 agonist ivuxolimab. The receptors were sampled from an adult with an advanced solid tumor such as melanoma, head and neck, liver or kidney cancer.

V and J are TRBV7-8 and TRBJ1-2; D perhaps matches TRBD1 (6 bases). Germline V gene sequence: CDR1 SGHVS, CDR2 FQNEAQ. The CDR3 covers 16 residues. V lost 5 bases and J lost 0, with 16 bases in between. The CDR3 protein is CASSTPDRRANYGYTF. Here the CDR3 DNA reads TGTGCCAGCAGCACTCCTGACAGGCGGGCTAACTATGGCTACACCTTC.

This chain connects TRBV19 to TRBJ1-1; D may be TRBD1 (5 bases). The V end lost 7 bases, the J end lost 5 bases, and 20 bases lay between the germline ends. Germline CDR1 LNHDA, CDR2 SQIVND (reference sequence). The CDR3 totals 15 residues. CDR3 coding DNA: TGTGCCAGTACCCTCCCCGGGGGGAGTGGAACTGAAGCTTTCTTT. It yields the protein CASTLPGGSGTEAFF.

J is TRBJ1-2 and V is TRBV28; D may be TRBD1 (5 bases). CDR1 and CDR2 from the germline V gene are MDHEN and SYDVKM. V gave up 6 bases and J gave up 7 bases, with 15 bases separating them. This CDR3 has 13 amino acids. DNA of the CDR3: TGTGCCAGCAGGTCGGGAGGGACGGGTGGCTACACCTTC. Protein product: CASRSGGTGGYTF.

The chain is built from TRBV28 and TRBJ2-7; D unresolved. The V and J ends lost 5 bases and 3 bases respectively, with 5 bases between them. Per germline, CDR1 MDHEN and CDR2 SYDVKM. The CDR3 length is 11 residues. CDR3 in amino acids: CASSQSYEQYF. The CDR3 coding sequence is TGTGCCAGCAGTCAGAGCTACGAGCAGTACTTC.

The J gene is TRBJ2-3, the V gene TRBV5-1; the D gene is possibly TRBD2 (7 bases). This CDR3 is built from 13 residues. The V end lost 4 bases, the J end lost 6 bases, and 12 bases lay between the germline ends. Germline V gene lookup returns CDR1 SGHRS and CDR2 YFSETQ. The CDR3 sequence: CASSPGGGDTQYF. The CDR3 nucleotides read TGCGCCAGCAGCCCTGGGGGGGGCGATACGCAGTATTTT.

This rearrangement joins TRBV6-1 to TRBJ2-7, with a possible D match to TRBD2 (5 bases). The V gene lost 5 bases and the J gene lost 7 bases, with 15 bases spanning the gap. The germline V gene encodes CDR1 MNHNS and CDR2 SASEGT. The CDR3 loop spans 13 amino acids. The CDR3 loop reads CASSYRGLGEQYF. The DNA of the CDR3 is TGTGCCAGCAGTTATCGGGGTCTGGGGGAGCAGTACTTC.

The chain links TRBV16 to TRBJ1-5; D unclear. The CDR3 extends over 14 amino acids. V shed 1 base and J shed 0 bases, with 4 bases lying between them. The germline V gene has CDR1 KGHSY and CDR2 FQNENV. The CDR3 loop is CASSQLDSNQPQHF. Here the CDR3 DNA reads TGTGCCAGCAGCCAATTGGATAGCAATCAGCCCCAGCATTTT.

The gene calls are TRBV7-2 and TRBJ2-1; no definite D call. This CDR3 has 12 amino acids. V was clipped by 2 bases and J by 8 bases, with 7 bases between them. CDR1 is SGHTA and CDR2 is FQGNSA in the germline V gene. The CDR3 DNA sequence: TGTGCCAGCAGCTTAAGAGGCTATGAGCAGTTCTTC. Its translation is CASSLRGYEQFF.

The chain uses TRBV11-3 and TRBJ2-3, with 7 bases that match TRBD2. The V gene end was trimmed by 5 bases and the J gene end by 2 bases; junction bases not matched to a gene: 10. This CDR3 is 16 amino acids long. Germline lookup yields CDR1 SGHNT and CDR2 YENEEA. The CDR3 sequence is CASSRVGGKVTDTQYF. Here the CDR3 DNA reads TGTGCCAGCAGCCGCGTGGGGGGGAAGGTCACAGATACGCAGTATTTT.

The chain employs TRBV21-1 and TRBJ1-2. TRBV21-1 constitutes a pseudogene. CDR3 length: 14 amino acids. CDR3 DNA: TGTGCCAGCAGCGCGGGGCCGGCTCCCTATGGCTACACCTTC. It encodes CASSAGPAPYGYTF.

This clone was counted between two and nine times. The gene calls are TRBV13 and TRBJ2-2, with 10 nucleotides matching TRBD2. The CDR3 is made up of 15 amino acids. The V and J ends lost 4 bases and 1 base, in that order; junction bases with no gene match: 0. From germline, CDR1 is PRHDT and CDR2 FYEKMQ (reference sequence). CDR3 coding DNA: TGTGCCAGCAGCTCTAGCGGGAGGAACACCGGGGAGCTGTTTTTT. Translation gives CASSSSGRNTGELFF.

The chain recombines TRBV30 with TRBJ2-6, with 9 bases identical to TRBD1. The CDR3 runs to 14 residues. V dropped 7 bases and J dropped 4; count of bases not matched to a gene: 5. CDR1 and CDR2 (germline): GTSNPN, SVGIG (reference sequence). The CDR3 sequence is CASPGQGGANVLTF. In DNA form, the CDR3 reads TGTGCCTCCCCCGGACAGGGGGGGGCCAACGTCCTGACTTTC.

The chain is built from TRBV25-1 and TRBJ2-1; 8 bases fit TRBD1. Trimming at V came to 6 bases and at J to 7 bases, leaving 2 bases not matched to a gene. Germline CDR1 and CDR2: MGHDK and SYGVNS. CDR3 length equals 12 residues. CDR3 bases: TGTGCCAGCAGATGGACAGGGAATGAGCAGTTCTTC. Translating it yields CASRWTGNEQFF.

This chain links TRBV19 with TRBJ1-6; possible D gene TRBD1, 6 bases. Germline V gene sequence: CDR1 LNHDA, CDR2 SQIVND (reference sequence). CDR3 length equals 16 residues. Deletions cut 7 bases from V and 7 bases from J, with 20 bases between. The CDR3 protein is CASTPATGIINSPLHF. The DNA of the CDR3 is TGTGCCAGTACCCCAGCAACAGGGATTATCAATTCACCCCTCCACTTT.

V gene TRBV7-2 combines with J gene TRBJ2-2, with a tentative D call TRBD1 (6 bases). Germline V gives CDR1 SGHTA, CDR2 FQGNSA. The V and J ends lost 6 bases and 1 base respectively, with 15 bases between them. The CDR3 is 16 residues long. CDR3 loop: CASSLTPTGNTGELFF. CDR3 coding DNA: TGTGCCAGCAGTCTTACCCCGACAGGGAACACCGGGGAGCTGTTTTTT.

The genes are TRBV28 and TRBJ2-3; D not resolved. This CDR3 has 13 residues. Germline CDR1 reads MDHEN; CDR2 reads SYDVKM. Trimming pared 5 bases from V and 7 bases from J, leaving 13 bases between. The CDR3 region has the DNA TGTGCCAGCAGTCACCCCCCCGGGTATACGCAGTATTTT. This codes for CASSHPPGYTQYF.

J is TRBJ2-7 and V is TRBV6-1; tentatively, D is TRBD1 (6 bases). The germline V gene encodes CDR1 MNHNS and CDR2 SASEGT. V was cut by 9 bases and J by 0 bases, with 12 bases left in between. CDR3 length: 13 residues. The DNA for the CDR3 is TGTGCCAGTCCCCGGGACAACTCCTACGAGCAGTACTTC. Translated, it gives CASPRDNSYEQYF.

The rearrangement links TRBV28 to TRBJ2-1; 7 positions agree with TRBD2. Germline V gene lookup returns CDR1 MDHEN and CDR2 SYDVKM. The length of the CDR3 is 14 residues. V lost 7 bases to trimming and J lost 9 bases; unmatched junction nucleotides: 12. CDR3 DNA: TGTGCCAGCAAGAACGGGGGAGGGCCCACTGAGCAGTTCTTC. Encoded protein: CASKNGGGPTEQFF.

V usage is TRBV7-2 and J usage is TRBJ2-1; TRBD2 aligns across 15 bases. J lost 9 bases, V lost 2 bases, and 5 bases had no gene match. The CDR3 contains 16 residues. In germline, CDR1 is SGHTA, CDR2 FQGNSA. The CDR3 region is CASSLRGLAGGIEQFF. Here the CDR3 DNA reads TGTGCCAGCAGCTTAAGGGGACTAGCGGGGGGTATTGAGCAGTTCTTC.

This chain connects TRBV28 to TRBJ2-3; 9 nucleotides agree with TRBD2. The junction had 7 bases not matched to a gene; V was cut back by 3 bases and J by 0 bases. The CDR3 runs 17 residues. Germline V gene sequence: CDR1 MDHEN, CDR2 SYDVKM. CDR3 loop: CASSLTLAGKSTDTQYF. The CDR3 DNA is TGTGCCAGCAGTTTGACTCTAGCGGGGAAAAGCACAGATACGCAGTATTTT.

The J gene is TRBJ1-5, the V gene TRBV28; D gene unclear. This CDR3 is built from 14 residues. V lost 4 bases and J lost 8, with 15 bases in between. In germline, CDR1 is MDHEN, CDR2 SYDVKM. CDR3 sequence: CASSSGPKIKPQHF. CDR3 DNA: TGTGCCAGCAGTTCCGGACCGAAAATCAAGCCCCAGCATTTT.

The J gene is TRBJ1-2, the V gene TRBV30; a possible D gene is TRBD1 (6 bases). Germline V gene data show CDR1 as GTSNPN and CDR2 as SVGIG (reference sequence). Trimming stripped 2 bases from V and 0 bases from J, with 25 bases between. The CDR3 extends over 19 amino acids. As DNA, the CDR3 is TGTGCCTGGAGTACCTTCCCCCCCGTGCGGGGGGCTGCTAACTATGGCTACACCTTC. Translating gives CAWSTFPPVRGAANYGYTF.

The chain is built from TRBV2 and TRBJ1-2, with 8 nucleotides matching TRBD1. V shed 1 base and J 2 bases; nucleotides not matched to a gene: 0. The V gene's germline CDR1 is SNHLY and CDR2 FYNNEI. The CDR3 spans 14 residues. This CDR3 is CASSEGTGNYGYTF. The CDR3 bases are TGTGCCAGCAGTGAAGGGACAGGGAACTATGGCTACACCTTC.

The chain is built from TRBV28 and TRBJ1-5, with unresolved D. The CDR3 has 13 residues. The germline V gene encodes CDR1 MDHEN and CDR2 SYDVKM. Between the trimmed V and J ends, which lost 5 bases and 7 bases, there was a span of 12 bases. The CDR3 sequence is CASSPPRRQPQHF. The CDR3 coding sequence is TGTGCCAGCAGTCCCCCCCGGCGACAGCCCCAGCATTTT.

The chain links TRBV18 to TRBJ2-1; 7 nucleotides agree with TRBD2. CDR1 and CDR2 (germline): KGHSH, LQKENI. The CDR3 is 14 amino acids. J lost 7 bases, V lost 4 bases, and 7 bases had no gene match. The CDR3, as DNA: TGTGCCAGCTCACTGAGGACTAGGGATAATGAGCAGTTCTTC. It translates to CASSLRTRDNEQFF.

This chain uses TRBV19 with TRBJ2-1; D not resolved. In germline, CDR1 is LNHDA, CDR2 SQIVND (reference sequence). Between the trimmed V and J ends, which lost 1 base and 9 bases, there was a span of 10 bases. This CDR3 is 13 amino acids long. The DNA for the CDR3 is TGTGCCAGTAGTATAGCGGGTTTCGGTGAGCAGTTCTTC. Its protein product is CASSIAGFGEQFF.

This chain joins TRBV18 and TRBJ1-2; tentative D call: TRBD1 (5 bases). In germline, CDR1 is KGHSH, CDR2 LQKENI. The length of the CDR3 is 13 residues. Trimming shortened V by 1 base and J by 9 bases, and 12 bases separated the two germline ends. DNA for the CDR3: TGTGCCAGCTCACCACAGGGGCTCTCGAGCTACACCTTC. It codes for CASSPQGLSSYTF. The variable domain in full, completed from reference TRBV18 and TRBJ1-2, reads NAGVMQNPRHLVRRRGQEARLRCSPMKGHSHVYWYRQLPEEGLKFMVYLQKENIIDESGMPKERFSAEFPKEGPSILRIQQVVRGDSAAYFCASSPQGLSSYTFGSGTRLTVV.

The chain joins TRBV19 to TRBJ1-5; TRBD1 matches at 8 bases. V was pared by 5 bases and J by 2 bases, with 8 bases of the junction left unmatched. CDR1 is LNHDA, CDR2 SQIVND, per germline (reference sequence). There are 16 residues in the CDR3. CDR3 in amino acids: CASSSPTGEGNQPQHF. CDR3 DNA: TGTGCCAGTAGTTCTCCGACAGGGGAAGGCAATCAGCCCCAGCATTTT.